Listed below are T cell receptor beta chains from one sample, sequenced in a study of PD-1 blockade in classical Hodgkin lymphoma. This table comes from immunoSEQ multiplex PCR, and its TCRdb copy is limited to in-frame clones, with some not included. The sample carries some 63,000 clones, around 90% recorded once. The source was peripheral blood mononuclear cells (PBMCs), collected at baseline. The receptor set was obtained from a human donor with classical Hodgkin lymphoma. CDR3s include the opening cysteine and the closing phenylalanine or tryptophan. A D gene is named only where the DNA matches it firmly. Rows give clone size only sometimes, using once, few, many, or a class for an expanded clone.

d_call j_call clone_size v_call cdr3_aa cdr3_nt
TRBD2 TRBJ2-1 NA TRBV28 CASSPGLAGVLHEQFF TGTGCCAGCAGCCCCGGACTAGCGGGAGTTTTGCATGAGCAGTTCTTC
NA TRBJ2-3 NA TRBV4-2 CASSQGHTDTQYF TGTGCCAGCAGCCAGGGACACACAGATACGCAGTATTTT
TRBD1 TRBJ2-7 NA TRBV5-6 CASSWRPDRGRYEQYF TGTGCCAGCAGCTGGCGCCCGGACAGGGGAAGATACGAGCAGTACTTC
TRBD1 TRBJ1-2 NA TRBV6-5 CASRETGGSGYTF TGTGCCAGCAGGGAAACAGGGGGCTCTGGCTACACCTTC
NA TRBJ2-3 few TRBV5-6 CASSLAGVTDTQYF TGTGCCAGCAGCTTGGCGGGGGTGACAGATACGCAGTATTTT
NA TRBJ2-2 once TRBV7-2 CASSLPSKLNTGELFF TGTGCCAGCAGCTTACCGAGCAAGTTAAACACCGGGGAGCTGTTTTTT
NA TRBJ1-4 NA TRBV7-9 CASSPSGTSTNEKLFF TGTGCCAGCAGCCCGTCAGGGACTTCAACTAATGAAAAACTGTTTTTT
NA TRBJ1-1 NA TRBV27 CASSLRVGTEAFF TGTGCCAGCAGTTTACGTGTTGGCACTGAAGCTTTCTTT
TRBD2 TRBJ2-1 NA TRBV28 CASSAGTSGRVEQFF TGTGCCAGCAGTGCCGGGACTAGCGGGAGGGTTGAGCAGTTCTTC
TRBD2 TRBJ2-1 NA TRBV6-5 CASSYSRGGLFF TGTGCCAGCAGTTACTCACGGGGGGGACTGTTCTTC
NA TRBJ1-2 NA TRBV7-9 CASSRDGYYGYTF TGTGCCAGCAGTAGGGACGGATACTATGGCTACACCTTC
NA TRBJ1-1 NA TRBV28 CASSLLGGKNTEAFF TGTGCCAGCAGTTTATTAGGGGGAAAGAACACTGAAGCTTTCTTT
TRBD1 TRBJ1-3 NA TRBV10-2 CASRPTGGSGNTIYF TGCGCCAGCAGACCTACAGGGGGCTCTGGAAACACCATATATTTT
TRBD1 TRBJ2-2 NA TRBV7-8 CASMTGGGQHGELFF TGTGCCAGCATGACAGGGGGAGGTCAACACGGGGAGCTGTTTTTT
NA TRBJ2-3 NA TRBV19 CASSAGTGKPPDTQYF TGTGCCAGTAGTGCGGGGACCGGAAAACCCCCAGATACGCAGTATTTT
NA TRBJ2-2 NA TRBV21-1 CASSKLAGELFF TGTGCCAGCAGCAAACTGGCCGGGGAGCTGTTTTTT
NA TRBJ1-4 NA TRBV13 CASRREEENEKLFF TGTGCCAGCAGGCGAGAGGAAGAGAACGAAAAACTGTTTTTT
NA TRBJ1-3 NA TRBV16 CASSQGGTGNTIYF TGTGCCAGCAGCCAGGGGGGAACTGGAAACACCATATATTTT
TRBD1 TRBJ1-5 NA TRBV15 CATSRARRSGQGNQPQHF TGTGCCACCAGCAGAGCTAGACGTTCCGGACAGGGAAATCAGCCCCAGCATTTT
TRBD2 TRBJ2-3 once TRBV5-1 CASSWGTSGSTDTQYF TGCGCCAGCAGCTGGGGGACTAGCGGGAGCACAGATACGCAGTATTTT
TRBD1 TRBJ1-4 NA TRBV7-9 CASSSDRDRGTEGYEKLFF TGTGCCAGCAGCTCAGATAGGGACAGGGGAACTGAGGGGTATGAAAAACTGTTTTTT
TRBD2 TRBJ2-1 NA TRBV10-3 CAISGRTTGTSSNIGSYNEQFF TGTGCCATCAGTGGAAGGACCACTGGGACTAGCTCCAACATTGGGTCCTACAATGAGCAGTTCTTC
TRBD1 TRBJ2-5 NA TRBV11-2 CASSLAPSSTGLETQYF TGTGCCAGCAGCCTAGCACCGAGCTCGACAGGGTTGGAGACCCAGTACTTC